This entry lists 14 T cell receptor beta chains sequenced from one sample in a study of CD8 T cells in ankylosing spondylitis (dated 2017 in TCRdb). Library method: 5' RACE. Reads for this sample came from an Illumina HiSeq 2500. TCRdb reprocessing: public reads trimmed at Q25 with fastp, clones called with MiXCR, in-frame beta chains kept. Merged by CDR3 protein, the rows form single entries marked with the most common genes and DNA. The sample table shows nearly 250,000 distinct CDR3 sequences, and roughly a third are seen once. Roughly 4% of the sample comes from the top ten. The specimen was blood, either unsorted or a sorted T cell fraction (not recorded which). These TCRs come from a male donor with ankylosing spondylitis or in good health (not recorded which).

The sample holds a few counts of this clonotype. The genes are TRBV27 and TRBJ1-2, with TRBD1 matching 10 bases. J was trimmed by 4 bases and V by 10 bases; bases with no gene match: 6. This CDR3 comprises 13 residues. Germline values: CDR1 MNHEY, CDR2 SMNVEV (reference sequence). The CDR3: CATADRGPYGYTF. DNA for the CDR3: TGTGCCACCGCAGACAGGGGGCCCTATGGCTACACCTTC.

V is TRBV24-1 and J is TRBJ2-1, with TRBD2 matching 12 bases. Trimming cost V 4 bases and J 9 bases; bases outside gene matches: 9. Per the germline V gene, CDR1 is KGHDR and CDR2 is SFDVKD. This CDR3 has 16 amino acids. CDR3 in amino acids: CATSELTSGGSGEQFF. The DNA of the CDR3 is TGTGCCACCAGTGAGCTGACTAGCGGGGGATCTGGTGAGCAGTTCTTC.

J is TRBJ2-7 and V is TRBV20-1, with a weak D call TRBD2 (6 bases). V shed 0 bases and J shed 0 bases, with 9 bases lying between them. Germline V gene lookup returns CDR1 DFQATT and CDR2 SNEGSKA (reference sequence). The CDR3 extends over 14 amino acids. CDR3 sequence reads: CSARDTGGSYEQYF. CDR3 DNA sequence: TGCAGTGCTAGAGATACCGGGGGCTCCTACGAGCAGTACTTC.

The table lists this clonotype with a count of one. CDR3 coding DNA: TGTGCCAGCAGCGCCGGGGGGTACGCAGGTTCACCCCTCCACTTT. Translated, it gives CASSAGGYAGSPLHF. The chain uses TRBV7-2 and TRBJ1-6, with D possibly matching TRBD1 (5 bases). The V end was cut by 5 bases, the J end by 9 bases, with 17 bases between. Germline V lookup: CDR1 SGHTA, CDR2 FQGNSA. The CDR3 has 15 residues.

Only a few counts were recorded for this clonotype. V and J are TRBV5-1 and TRBJ2-7; perhaps TRBD1 as D (6 bases). The ends were cut back, 4 bases at V and 0 bases at J, with 14 bases in the middle. The germline gives CDR1 SGHRS, CDR2 YFSETQ. There are 15 residues in the CDR3. CDR3 residues: CASSKGTISSYEQYF. CDR3 coding DNA: TGCGCCAGCAGCAAGGGGACAATCAGCTCCTACGAGCAGTACTTC.

This clonotype showed up many times. The V and J genes are TRBV15 and TRBJ2-1, with 8 bases identical to TRBD2. The germline V gene has CDR1 LNHNV and CDR2 YYDKDF (reference sequence). The length of the CDR3 is 15 residues. The J segment lost 7 bases and the V segment lost 2 bases, leaving 7 bases of the junction unmatched. The chain's CDR3 is CATSRISGVGNEQFF. DNA of the CDR3: TGTGCCACCAGCAGAATTAGCGGGGTAGGGAATGAGCAGTTCTTC.

This chain connects TRBV28 to TRBJ2-3, with D possibly matching TRBD2 (7 bases). The ends were cut back, 4 bases at V and 3 bases at J, with 17 bases in the middle. Per germline, CDR1 MDHEN and CDR2 SYDVKM. The CDR3 length is 16 residues. The CDR3 here is CASSSLGGRGTDTQYF. The DNA of the CDR3 is TGTGCCAGCAGTTCCCTGGGGGGGAGGGGGACAGATACGCAGTATTTT.

V and J are TRBV11-3 and TRBJ2-5, with D tentatively TRBD1 or TRBD2 (5 bases each). The germline V gene has CDR1 SGHNT and CDR2 YENEEA. The germline V and J ends were trimmed by 3 bases and 2 bases, with 13 bases remaining between them. CDR3 length: 15 amino acids. CDR3 in amino acids: CASSFGAGFQETQYF. CDR3 in DNA: TGTGCCAGCAGCTTCGGGGCAGGGTTTCAAGAGACCCAGTACTTC.

This chain joins TRBV29-1 and TRBJ2-7; tentatively, D is TRBD1 or TRBD2 (6 bases each). The CDR3 length is 12 residues. The V gene lost 6 bases and the J gene lost 2 bases, with 11 bases spanning the gap. Germline CDR1 and CDR2: SQVTM and ANQGSEA. The CDR3 nucleotides read TGCAGCGTGCGGGACACTACCTACGAGCAGTACTTC. It yields the protein CSVRDTTYEQYF.

The gene calls are TRBV27 and TRBJ2-5; D is perhaps TRBD2 (5 bases). The CDR3 has 15 residues. V was pared by 4 bases and J by 2 bases, with 14 bases between. Germline V lookup: CDR1 MNHEY, CDR2 SMNVEV (reference sequence). The CDR3 loop reads CASSYLFRGQETQYF. In DNA, the CDR3 is TGTGCCAGCAGTTATTTATTCCGGGGACAAGAGACCCAGTACTTC.

This clonotype was seen only a few times. This chain connects TRBV6-5 to TRBJ1-2, with a tentative D call TRBD1 (6 bases). The ends were cut back, 2 bases at V and 3 bases at J, with 10 bases in the middle. Germline CDR1 is MNHEY and CDR2 is SVGAGI. The CDR3 is made up of 14 amino acids. The CDR3 bases are TGTGCCAGCAGTTACACAGGGCAGCACTATGGCTACACCTTC. This sequence encodes CASSYTGQHYGYTF.

The chain couples TRBV3-1 to TRBJ2-3, with D possibly matching TRBD1 (5 bases). This CDR3 is built from 15 residues. Looked up from germline, CDR1 is LGHDT and CDR2 is YNNKEL (reference sequence). Deletions cut 2 bases from V and 4 bases from J, with 13 bases between. In DNA form, the CDR3 reads TGTGCCAGCAGCCAAAGTAGGACAAACCCAGATACGCAGTATTTT. It codes for CASSQSRTNPDTQYF.

The chain combines TRBV15 with TRBJ1-1; no clear D gene. Germline CDR1 LNHNV, CDR2 YYDKDF (reference sequence). V lost 0 bases and J 7 bases, leaving 18 bases between the germline ends. The CDR3 is 16 amino acids. CDR3 coding DNA: TGTGCCACCAGCAGAGAACAGAGGCTAAAGAAGAATGAAGCTTTCTTT. It translates to CATSREQRLKKNEAFF. The complete variable domain, with remaining parts taken from reference TRBV15 and TRBJ1-1, reads DAMVIQNPRYQVTQFGKPVTLSCSQTLNHNVMYWYQQKSSQAPKLLFHYYDKDFNNEADTPDNFQSRRPNTSFCFLDIRSPGLGDTAMYLCATSREQRLKKNEAFFGQGTRLTVV.

This chain uses TRBV27 with TRBJ2-7; 7 nucleotides line up with TRBD2. CDR1 is MNHEY, CDR2 SMNVEV, per germline (reference sequence). J was trimmed by 0 bases and V by 10 bases; bases with no gene match: 6. The CDR3 loop spans 13 amino acids. CDR3 in DNA: TGTGCCACCGCCGCGGGGGACTCCTACGAGCAGTACTTC. Encoded protein: CATAAGDSYEQYF.